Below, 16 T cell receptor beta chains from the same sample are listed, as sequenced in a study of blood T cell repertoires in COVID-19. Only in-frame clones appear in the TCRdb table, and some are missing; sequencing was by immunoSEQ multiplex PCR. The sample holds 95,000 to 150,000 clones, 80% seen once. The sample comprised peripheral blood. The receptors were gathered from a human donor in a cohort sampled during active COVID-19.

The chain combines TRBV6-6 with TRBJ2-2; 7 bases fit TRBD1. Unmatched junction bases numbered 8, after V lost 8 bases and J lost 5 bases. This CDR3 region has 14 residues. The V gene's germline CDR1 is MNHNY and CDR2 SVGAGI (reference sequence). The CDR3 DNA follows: TGTGCCAGCTATCTGACAGGGAGAACCGGGGAGCTGTTTTTT. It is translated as CASYLTGRTGELFF.

The chain's CDR3 is CASTTSGEETQYF. The CDR3 DNA follows: TGTGCCAGCACAACTAGCGGGGAAGAGACCCAGTACTTC. This chain uses TRBV4-2 with TRBJ2-5, with TRBD2 matching 10 bases. V gave up 7 bases and J gave up 3 bases; unmatched junction bases: 2. The germline V gene encodes CDR1 LGHNA and CDR2 YNFKEQ. This CDR3 is 13 amino acids long.

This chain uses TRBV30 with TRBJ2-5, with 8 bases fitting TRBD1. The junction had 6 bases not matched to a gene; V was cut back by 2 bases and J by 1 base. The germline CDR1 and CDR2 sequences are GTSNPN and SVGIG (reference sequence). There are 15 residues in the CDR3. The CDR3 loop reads CAWSPAGGFQETQYF. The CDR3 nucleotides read TGTGCCTGGAGTCCTGCAGGGGGCTTCCAAGAGACCCAGTACTTC. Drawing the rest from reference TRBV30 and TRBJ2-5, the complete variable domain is SQTIHQWPATLVQPVGSPLSLECTVEGTSNPNLYWYRQAAGRGLQLLFYSVGIGQISSEVPQNLSASRPQDRQFILSSKKLLLSDSGFYLCAWSPAGGFQETQYFGPGTRLLVL.

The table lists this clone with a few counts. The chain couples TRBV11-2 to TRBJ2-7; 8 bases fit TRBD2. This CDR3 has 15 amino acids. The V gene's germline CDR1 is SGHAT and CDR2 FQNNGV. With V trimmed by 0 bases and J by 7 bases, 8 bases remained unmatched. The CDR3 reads CASSLDAGGQGEQYF. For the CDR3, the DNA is TGTGCCAGCAGCTTAGATGCGGGGGGCCAGGGAGAGCAGTACTTC.

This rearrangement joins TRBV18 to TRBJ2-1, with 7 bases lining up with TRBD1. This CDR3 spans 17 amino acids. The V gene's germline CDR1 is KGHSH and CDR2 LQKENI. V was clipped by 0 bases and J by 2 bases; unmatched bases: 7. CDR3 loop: CASSPPIGGEAYNEQFF. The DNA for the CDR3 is TGTGCCAGCTCACCACCTATAGGGGGCGAAGCCTACAATGAGCAGTTCTTC.

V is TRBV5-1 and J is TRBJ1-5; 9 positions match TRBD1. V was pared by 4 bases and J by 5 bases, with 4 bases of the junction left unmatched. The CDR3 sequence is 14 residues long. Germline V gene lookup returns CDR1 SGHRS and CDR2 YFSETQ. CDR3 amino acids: CASSADRGDQPQHF. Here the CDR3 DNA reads TGCGCCAGCAGCGCCGACAGGGGGGATCAGCCCCAGCATTTT.

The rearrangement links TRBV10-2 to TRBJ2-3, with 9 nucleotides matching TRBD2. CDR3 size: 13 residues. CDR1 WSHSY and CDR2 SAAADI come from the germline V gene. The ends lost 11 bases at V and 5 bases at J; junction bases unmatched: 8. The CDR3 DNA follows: TGCGCCGGAACGCGGGGGGGGGAAGATACGCAGTATTTT. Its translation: CAGTRGGEDTQYF.

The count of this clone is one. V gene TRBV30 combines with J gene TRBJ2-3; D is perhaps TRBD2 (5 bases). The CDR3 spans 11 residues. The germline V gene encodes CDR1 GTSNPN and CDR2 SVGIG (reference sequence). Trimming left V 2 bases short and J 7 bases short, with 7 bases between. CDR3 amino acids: CAWSRGYTQYF. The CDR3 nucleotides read TGTGCCTGGAGTAGAGGGTATACGCAGTATTTT.

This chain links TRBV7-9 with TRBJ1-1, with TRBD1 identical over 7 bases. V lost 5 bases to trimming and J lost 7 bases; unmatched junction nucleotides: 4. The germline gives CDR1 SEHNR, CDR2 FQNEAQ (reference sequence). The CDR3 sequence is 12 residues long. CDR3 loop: CASSPRGVEAFF. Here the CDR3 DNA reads TGTGCCAGCAGCCCCAGGGGGGTTGAAGCTTTCTTT. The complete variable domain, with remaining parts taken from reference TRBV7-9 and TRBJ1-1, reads DTGVSQNPRHKITKRGQNVTFRCDPISEHNRLYWYRQTLGQGPEFLTYFQNEAQLEKSRLLSDRFSAERPKGSFSTLEIQRTEQGDSAMYLCASSPRGVEAFFGQGTRLTVV.

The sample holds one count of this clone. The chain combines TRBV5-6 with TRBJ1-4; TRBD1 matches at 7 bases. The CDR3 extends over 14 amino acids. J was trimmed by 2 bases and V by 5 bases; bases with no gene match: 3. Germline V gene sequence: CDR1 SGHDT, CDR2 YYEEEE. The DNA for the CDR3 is TGTGCCAGCAGGGCAGGGGGTACTAATGAAAAACTGTTTTTT. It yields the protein CASRAGGTNEKLFF. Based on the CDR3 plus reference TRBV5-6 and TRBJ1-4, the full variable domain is DAGVTQSPTHLIKTRGQQVTLRCSPKSGHDTVSWYQQALGQGPQFIFQYYEEEERQRGNFPDRFSGHQFPNYSSELNVNALLLGDSALYLCASRAGGTNEKLFFGSGTQLSVL.

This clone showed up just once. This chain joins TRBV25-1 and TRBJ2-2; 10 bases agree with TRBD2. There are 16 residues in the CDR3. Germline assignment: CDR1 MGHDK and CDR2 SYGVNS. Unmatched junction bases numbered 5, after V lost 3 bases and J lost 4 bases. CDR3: CASSDFSGGPTGELFF. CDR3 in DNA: TGTGCCAGCAGTGACTTTAGCGGGGGGCCCACCGGGGAGCTGTTTTTT.

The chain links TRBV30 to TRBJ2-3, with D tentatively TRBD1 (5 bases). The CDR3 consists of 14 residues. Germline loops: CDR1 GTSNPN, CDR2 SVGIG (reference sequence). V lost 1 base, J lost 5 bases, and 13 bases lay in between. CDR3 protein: CAWSASQGLDTQYF. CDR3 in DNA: TGTGCCTGGAGTGCTAGTCAGGGCCTAGATACGCAGTATTTT.

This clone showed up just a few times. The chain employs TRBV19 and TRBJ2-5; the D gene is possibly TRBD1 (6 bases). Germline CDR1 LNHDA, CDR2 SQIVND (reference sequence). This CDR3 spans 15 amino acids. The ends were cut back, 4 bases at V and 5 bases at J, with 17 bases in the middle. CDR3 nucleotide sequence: TGTGCCAGTAGTAGGGACACCCTGGGGACGGAGACCCAGTACTTC. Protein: CASSRDTLGTETQYF.

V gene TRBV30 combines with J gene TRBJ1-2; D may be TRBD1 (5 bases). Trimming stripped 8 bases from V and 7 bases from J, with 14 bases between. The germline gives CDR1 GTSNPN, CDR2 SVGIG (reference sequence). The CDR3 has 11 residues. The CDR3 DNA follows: TGTGCCCTCCTAAAAGGGGTTGGCTACACCTTC. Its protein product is CALLKGVGYTF.

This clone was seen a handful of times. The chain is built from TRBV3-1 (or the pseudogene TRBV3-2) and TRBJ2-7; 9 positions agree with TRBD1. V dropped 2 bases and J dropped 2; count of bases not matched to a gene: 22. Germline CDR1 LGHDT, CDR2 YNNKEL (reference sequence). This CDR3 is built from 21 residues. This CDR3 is CASSQHTGGPPLRFGTYEQYF. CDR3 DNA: TGTGCCAGCAGCCAACACACAGGGGGCCCTCCCCTTAGGTTCGGAACCTACGAGCAGTACTTC.

The CDR3 protein is CASSHLGQGKGGYTF. The DNA of the CDR3 is TGTGCCAGCAGCCACTTAGGACAGGGGAAGGGCGGCTACACCTTC. The chain uses TRBV16 and TRBJ1-2, with 9 positions matching TRBD1. The CDR3 sequence is 15 residues long. Germline V gene lookup returns CDR1 KGHSY and CDR2 FQNENV. V lost 3 bases to trimming and J lost 8 bases; unmatched junction nucleotides: 10. The full variable domain, in which reference TRBV16 and TRBJ1-2 provide the parts outside the CDR3, is GEEVAQTPKHLVRGEGQKAKLYCAPIKGHSYVFWYQQVLKNEFKFLISFQNENVFDETGMPKERFSAKCLPNSPCSLEIQATKLEDSAVYFCASSHLGQGKGGYTFGSGTRLTVV.